The 19 T cell receptor beta chains below were found in one sample sequenced in a study of T-cell memory formation after mild COVID-19. TCRdb reanalysed the 5' RACE reads using MiXCR and keeps one entry per CDR3 protein. Of a few hundred thousand distinct CDR3 sequences listed, roughly 25% are singletons. The sequenced sample consisted of PBMCs or a T cell subset sorted from them (not recorded which). The receptors stem from an adult woman who had mild COVID-19 (a few samples of this study predate the infection). Cell type and time point are not known.

There are a few counts of this clonotype. Here the CDR3 DNA reads TGTGCCAGCAGCCAGATGACAGGGCCCGCCGGCTACACCTTC. It yields the protein CASSQMTGPAGYTF. J is TRBJ1-2 and V is TRBV7-3; TRBD1 matches 7 bases. The germline gives CDR1 SGHTA, CDR2 FQGTGA. The CDR3 has 14 amino acids. Losses at the gene ends were 5 bases for V and 8 bases for J; bases not matched to a gene: 11.

In this sample, this clonotype turned up a few times. V and J are TRBV24-1 and TRBJ1-1; D unresolved. Looked up from germline, CDR1 is KGHDR and CDR2 is SFDVKD. Trimming left V 10 bases short and J 1 base short, with 9 bases between. The CDR3 is made up of 12 amino acids. The CDR3 region is CATRRANTEAFF. The DNA of the CDR3 is TGTGCCACTAGAAGGGCGAACACTGAAGCTTTCTTT.

The CDR3 protein is CASSMGSGYEQYF. The DNA for the CDR3 is TGTGCCAGTAGTATGGGAAGCGGCTACGAGCAGTACTTC. This chain links TRBV19 with TRBJ2-7; D perhaps matches TRBD2 (5 bases). Germline V gene lookup returns CDR1 LNHDA and CDR2 SQIVND (reference sequence). The CDR3 has 13 residues. Trimming left V 3 bases short and J 3 bases short, with 9 bases between.

This clonotype was observed at least ten times. For the CDR3, the DNA is TGTGCCAGCAGCTTAGTAGCGGGAGGATACAATGAGCAGTTCTTC. It is translated as CASSLVAGGYNEQFF. The chain has TRBV7-2 and TRBJ2-1; TRBD2 matches at 10 bases. There are 15 residues in the CDR3. Germline CDR1 SGHTA, CDR2 FQGNSA. The ends lost 1 base at V and 4 bases at J; junction bases unmatched: 1.

This clonotype has at least ten counts. The V and J genes are TRBV5-1 and TRBJ2-2; 7 bases match TRBD1. V lost 0 bases and J lost 7; bases outside the gene matches: 3. Looked up from germline, CDR1 is SGHRS and CDR2 is YFSETQ. The CDR3 spans 14 residues. CDR3: CASSLADRVGELFF. For the CDR3, the DNA is TGCGCCAGCAGCTTGGCCGACAGGGTCGGGGAGCTGTTTTTT.

In this sample, this clonotype turned up a few times. The V gene is TRBV2, the J gene TRBJ2-1; maybe TRBD2 (5 bases). V lost 7 bases to trimming and J lost 2 bases, with 12 bases between them. CDR3 size: 14 residues. Germline loops: CDR1 SNHLY, CDR2 FYNNEI. The DNA of the CDR3 is TGTGCCAGCACCATTGGACTCGCCTACAATGAGCAGTTCTTC. It encodes CASTIGLAYNEQFF.

This clonotype was seen a handful of times. The chain carries TRBV7-2 and TRBJ2-3; no clear D. This CDR3 contains 14 residues. Trimming shortened V by 5 bases and J by 1 base, and 10 bases separated the two germline ends. The germline gives CDR1 SGHTA, CDR2 FQGNSA. CDR3 bases: TGTGCCAGCAGCCCCTACCGTCGCACAGATACGCAGTATTTT. Translating it yields CASSPYRRTDTQYF. The variable domain in full, completed from reference TRBV7-2 and TRBJ2-3, reads GAGVSQSPSNKVTEKGKDVELRCDPISGHTALYWYRQSLGQGLEFLIYFQGNSAPDKSGLPSDRFSAERTGGSVSTLTIQRTQQEDSAVYLCASSPYRRTDTQYFGPGTRLTVL.

This clonotype turned up a few times. The chain uses TRBV29-1 and TRBJ2-4; a possible D gene is TRBD1 (7 bases). Trimming cost V 4 bases and J 0 bases, with 19 bases left between them. CDR3 length equals 17 residues. Per the germline V gene, CDR1 is SQVTM and CDR2 is ANQGSEA. The CDR3 region is CSVAGEQGKLAKNIQYF. Written as DNA, the CDR3 is TGCAGCGTTGCGGGGGAACAGGGGAAACTAGCCAAAAACATTCAGTACTTC.

The V and J genes are TRBV20-1 and TRBJ2-5, with TRBD1 as a possible D gene (7 bases). This CDR3 comprises 18 residues. V was trimmed by 0 bases and J by 0 bases, leaving 20 bases between them. CDR1 and CDR2 (germline): DFQATT, SNEGSKA (reference sequence). CDR3 amino acids: CSARDLEGQWTYQETQYF. The CDR3 DNA reads as TGCAGTGCTAGAGATTTGGAGGGACAGTGGACCTACCAAGAGACCCAGTACTTC.

The V and J genes are TRBV4-2 and TRBJ2-1; unclear D gene. Trimming cost V 3 bases and J 0 bases, with 12 bases left between them. Germline CDR1 and CDR2: LGHNA and YNFKEQ. CDR3 length: 16 residues. The CDR3 DNA follows: TGTGCCAGCAGCCATCAAGGGATTAGCTCCTACAATGAGCAGTTCTTC. This gives the protein CASSHQGISSYNEQFF.

The V and J genes are TRBV2 and TRBJ1-6, with D possibly matching TRBD1 (5 bases). This CDR3 spans 14 amino acids. Germline lookup yields CDR1 SNHLY and CDR2 FYNNEI. V was clipped by 4 bases and J by 5 bases, with 9 bases between them. CDR3 nucleotide sequence: TGTGCCAGCAGTGGACAGCCCAATAATTCACCCCTCCACTTT. Protein sequence: CASSGQPNNSPLHF.

The gene calls are TRBV7-6 and TRBJ1-1, with D hard to call. CDR1 SGHVS and CDR2 FNYEAQ come from the germline V gene. Trimming stripped 5 bases from V and 1 base from J, with 17 bases between. CDR3 length equals 16 residues. The CDR3 is CASSPEVSGRNTEAFF. The CDR3, as DNA: TGTGCCAGCAGCCCTGAGGTCTCAGGACGGAACACTGAAGCTTTCTTT.

This sequence joins TRBV20-1 and TRBJ1-4; D is unclear. This CDR3 is 12 amino acids long. Deletions cut 3 bases from V and 11 bases from J, with 13 bases between. Germline V gives CDR1 DFQATT, CDR2 SNEGSKA (reference sequence). The CDR3 sequence: CSASEALGKLFF. CDR3 bases: TGCAGTGCTAGCGAGGCTCTCGGGAAACTGTTTTTT.

This clonotype was picked up a small number of times. The J gene is TRBJ2-3, the V gene TRBV6-2 or TRBV6-3, with 9 nucleotides matching TRBD1. The CDR3 covers 16 residues. V shed 6 bases, J shed 2 bases, and the junction held 9 bases outside the gene matches. Germline V CDR1 and CDR2: MNHEY, SVGEGT. CDR3 protein: CASRLDRGNPTDTQYF. The CDR3 bases are TGTGCCAGCAGGCTAGACAGGGGGAACCCCACAGATACGCAGTATTTT.

V is TRBV18 and J is TRBJ2-1; 7 nucleotides line up with TRBD2. From germline, CDR1 is KGHSH and CDR2 LQKENI. Losses at the gene ends were 0 bases for V and 2 bases for J; bases not matched to a gene: 4. The CDR3 sequence is 16 residues long. The CDR3 nucleotides are TGTGCCAGCTCACCACCGGAAGCGGGGCCCTACAATGAGCAGTTCTTC. It translates to CASSPPEAGPYNEQFF.

In its sample, this clonotype was seen many times. The chain recombines TRBV19 with TRBJ1-5, with D possibly TRBD1 on 6 matching bases. CDR3 length: 15 amino acids. CDR1 and CDR2 from the germline V gene are LNHDA and SQIVND (reference sequence). The germline V and J ends were trimmed by 6 bases and 0 bases, with 12 bases remaining between them. CDR3 bases: TGTGCCAGTAGAAGGGACACCGTTAGCAATCAGCCCCAGCATTTT. Its protein is CASRRDTVSNQPQHF. The variable domain in full, with the rest retrieved from reference TRBV19 and TRBJ1-5, is DGGITQSPKYLFRKEGQNVTLSCEQNLNHDAMYWYRQDPGQGLRLIYYSQIVNDFQKGDIAEGYSVSREKKESFPLTVTSAQKNPTAFYLCASRRDTVSNQPQHFGDGTRLSIL.

This clonotype has at least ten counts. The rearrangement links TRBV7-9 to TRBJ2-7; D may be TRBD2 (5 bases). Trimming left V 4 bases short and J 3 bases short, with 16 bases between. This CDR3 has 15 amino acids. Germline-derived CDR1 and CDR2 are SEHNR and FQNEAQ (reference sequence). The chain's CDR3 is CASSSLGSGSYEQYF. CDR3 nucleotide sequence: TGTGCCAGCAGCTCCCTGGGAAGTGGGAGCTACGAGCAGTACTTC.

This clonotype was detected a few times. V gene TRBV6-1 combines with J gene TRBJ2-3; 9 nucleotides match TRBD1. From germline, CDR1 is MNHNS and CDR2 SASEGT. After removal of 7 bases from V and 5 bases from J, the junction contained 7 bases not matched to a gene. The CDR3 contains 14 residues. The CDR3 coding sequence is TGTGCCAGCATCCTACAGGGGGCAGGAGATACGCAGTATTTT. Translating gives CASILQGAGDTQYF.

This clonotype was observed a few times. V and J are TRBV15 and TRBJ2-5; 8 bases are a match to TRBD1. The CDR3 is 16 residues long. Germline V lookup: CDR1 LNHNV, CDR2 YYDKDF (reference sequence). The trim removed 1 base at V and 1 base at J, leaving 5 bases unmatched. The CDR3: CATSRVQGTGQETQYF. The DNA of the CDR3 is TGTGCCACCAGCAGAGTCCAAGGGACAGGCCAAGAGACCCAGTACTTC. Full variable domain (rest looked up from reference TRBV15 and TRBJ2-5): DAMVIQNPRYQVTQFGKPVTLSCSQTLNHNVMYWYQQKSSQAPKLLFHYYDKDFNNEADTPDNFQSRRPNTSFCFLDIRSPGLGDTAMYLCATSRVQGTGQETQYFGPGTRLLVL.